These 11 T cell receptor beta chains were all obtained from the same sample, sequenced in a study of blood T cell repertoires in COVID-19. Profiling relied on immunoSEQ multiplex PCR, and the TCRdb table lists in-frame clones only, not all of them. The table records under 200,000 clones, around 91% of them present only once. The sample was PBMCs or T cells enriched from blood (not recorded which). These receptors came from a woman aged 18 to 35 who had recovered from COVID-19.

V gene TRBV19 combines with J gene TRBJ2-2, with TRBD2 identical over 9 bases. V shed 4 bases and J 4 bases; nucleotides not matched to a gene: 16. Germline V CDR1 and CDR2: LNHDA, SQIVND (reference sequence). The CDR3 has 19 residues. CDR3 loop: CASSTSVWREGRGTGELFF. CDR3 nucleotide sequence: TGTGCCAGTAGTACCTCCGTTTGGCGGGAGGGCCGGGGCACCGGGGAGCTGTTTTTT.

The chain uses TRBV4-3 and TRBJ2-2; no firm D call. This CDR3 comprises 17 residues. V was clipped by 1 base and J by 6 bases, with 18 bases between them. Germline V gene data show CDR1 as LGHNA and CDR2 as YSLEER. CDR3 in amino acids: CASSQGVLDRSAGELFF. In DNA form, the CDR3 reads TGCGCCAGCAGCCAAGGGGTTTTGGATCGCAGCGCCGGGGAGCTGTTTTTT.

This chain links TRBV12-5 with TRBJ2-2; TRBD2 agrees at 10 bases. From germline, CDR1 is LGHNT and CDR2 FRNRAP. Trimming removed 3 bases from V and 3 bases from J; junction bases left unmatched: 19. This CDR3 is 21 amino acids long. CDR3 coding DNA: TGTGCTAGTGGTTTTGTGGTGAAGGCAGTCGGGACTAGCGCCTACACCGGGGAGCTGTTTTTT. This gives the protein CASGFVVKAVGTSAYTGELFF.

The CDR3 DNA reads TGTGCCAGCAGCCGACTAGCGGGAGGATTCGGGGAAGAGACCCAGTACTTC. It encodes CASSRLAGGFGEETQYF. The chain recombines TRBV7-9 with TRBJ2-5, with TRBD2 matching over 13 bases. The V and J ends lost 5 bases and 3 bases, in that order; junction bases with no gene match: 9. The length of the CDR3 is 17 residues. CDR1 is SEHNR, CDR2 FQNEAQ, per germline (reference sequence).

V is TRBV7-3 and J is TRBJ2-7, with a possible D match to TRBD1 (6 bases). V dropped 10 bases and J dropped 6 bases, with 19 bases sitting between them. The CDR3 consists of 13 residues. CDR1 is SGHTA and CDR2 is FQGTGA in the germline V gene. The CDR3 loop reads CATSEPQGREQYF. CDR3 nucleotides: TGTGCCACCTCGGAACCACAGGGCCGCGAGCAGTACTTC. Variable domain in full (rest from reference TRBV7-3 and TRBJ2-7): GAGVSQTPSNKVTEKGKYVELRCDPISGHTALYWYRQSLGQGPEFLIYFQGTGAADDSGLPNDRFFAVRPEGSVSTLKIQRTERGDSAVYLCATSEPQGREQYFGPGTRLTVT.

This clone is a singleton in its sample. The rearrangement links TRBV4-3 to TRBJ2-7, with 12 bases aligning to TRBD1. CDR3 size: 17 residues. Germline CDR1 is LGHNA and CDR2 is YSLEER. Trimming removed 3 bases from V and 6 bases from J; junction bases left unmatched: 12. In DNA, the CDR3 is TGCGCCAGCAGCCAGGCACAACCGGGACAGGGGGCGTCCGAGCAGTACTTC. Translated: CASSQAQPGQGASEQYF.

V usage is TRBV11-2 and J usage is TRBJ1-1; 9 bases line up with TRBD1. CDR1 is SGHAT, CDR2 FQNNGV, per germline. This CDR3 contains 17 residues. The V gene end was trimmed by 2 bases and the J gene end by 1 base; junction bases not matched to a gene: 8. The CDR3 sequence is CASSLYRGLGRNTEAFF. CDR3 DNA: TGTGCCAGCAGCTTATACAGGGGGCTCGGTCGGAACACTGAAGCTTTCTTT.

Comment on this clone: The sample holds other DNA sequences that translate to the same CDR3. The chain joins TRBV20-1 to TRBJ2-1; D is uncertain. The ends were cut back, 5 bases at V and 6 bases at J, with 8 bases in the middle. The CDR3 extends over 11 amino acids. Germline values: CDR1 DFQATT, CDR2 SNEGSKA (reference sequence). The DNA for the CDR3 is TGCAGTGCTCGACTGGTCAATGAGCAGTTCTTC. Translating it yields CSARLVNEQFF.

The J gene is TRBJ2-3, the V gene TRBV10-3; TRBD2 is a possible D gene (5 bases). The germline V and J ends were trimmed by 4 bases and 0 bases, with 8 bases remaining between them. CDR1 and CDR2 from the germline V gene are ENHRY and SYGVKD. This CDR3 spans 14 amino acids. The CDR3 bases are TGTGCCATCAGTGTGCGCGGGAGCACAGATACGCAGTATTTT. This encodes CAISVRGSTDTQYF.

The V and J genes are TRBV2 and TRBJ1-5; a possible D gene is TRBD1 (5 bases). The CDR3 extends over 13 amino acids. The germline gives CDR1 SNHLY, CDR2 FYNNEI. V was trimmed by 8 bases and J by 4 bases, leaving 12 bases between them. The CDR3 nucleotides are TGTGCCAGCTCGTTTGGGGGGAATCAGCCCCAGCATTTT. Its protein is CASSFGGNQPQHF.

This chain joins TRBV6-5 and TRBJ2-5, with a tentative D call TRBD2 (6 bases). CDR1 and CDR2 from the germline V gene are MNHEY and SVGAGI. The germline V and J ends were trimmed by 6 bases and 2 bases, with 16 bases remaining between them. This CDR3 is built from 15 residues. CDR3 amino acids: CASRPPGLSQETQYF. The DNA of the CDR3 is TGTGCCAGCAGACCCCCGGGACTTTCACAAGAGACCCAGTACTTC.